The sample holds many counts of the clone carrying this TCR beta chain. The antigen remains unidentified. The sample originates from a study of neurological immune-mediated disorders. Trimming removed 5 bases at V and 6 bases at J, with 19 bases between. In germline, CDR1 is KGHDR, CDR2 SFDVKD. There are 16 residues in the CDR3. Study-level findings and limits: It was HTLV-1-associated myelopathy that showed the most TCR clonal expansion, while multiple sclerosis showed the least, falling below healthy controls. Expanded clones shared no CDR3 amino acid sequences across subjects, suggesting private repertoires in all groups.

5'RACE with 10-nucleotide random UMIs generated the cDNA. Via MiXCR, TCRdb re-called the 5' RACE reads, giving one row per CDR3 protein. This sample yields approximately 50,000 distinct CDR3 sequences, of which approximately 10% are seen a single time; 5.3% belongs to the top ten. The chain is built from TRBV24-1 and TRBJ2-1, with a tentative D call TRBD1 (5 bases). Sequences were obtained from PBMCs. This TCR was sampled from a man aged 65 to 79 with HTLV-1-associated myelopathy (HAM/TSP). The CDR3 DNA sequence: TGTGCCACCAGTGCCCAAGCAGGGCCTATAGGCAATGAGCAGTTCTTC. It translates to CATSAQAGPIGNEQFF.